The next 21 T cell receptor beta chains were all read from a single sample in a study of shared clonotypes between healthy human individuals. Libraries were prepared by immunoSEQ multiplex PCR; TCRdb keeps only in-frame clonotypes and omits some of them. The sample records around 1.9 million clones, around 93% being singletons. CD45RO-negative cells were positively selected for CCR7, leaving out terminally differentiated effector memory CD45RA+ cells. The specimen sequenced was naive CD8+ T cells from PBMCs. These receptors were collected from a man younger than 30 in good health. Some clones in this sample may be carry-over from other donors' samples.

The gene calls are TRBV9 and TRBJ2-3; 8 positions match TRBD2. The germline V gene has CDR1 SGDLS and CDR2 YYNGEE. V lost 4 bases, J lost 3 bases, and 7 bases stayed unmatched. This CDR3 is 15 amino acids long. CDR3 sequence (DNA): TGTGCCAGCAGCTCCGGCCCGGGAGGGACAGATACGCAGTATTTT. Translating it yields CASSSGPGGTDTQYF.

CDR3 bases: TGTGCCAGCAGCTTCCCGCAGAACCGGGCTACGCAGTATTTT. It encodes CASSFPQNRATQYF. The chain is built from TRBV5-6 and TRBJ2-3; D not resolved. V lost 2 bases, J lost 8 bases, and 15 bases lay in between. CDR3 size: 14 residues. From germline, CDR1 is SGHDT and CDR2 YYEEEE.

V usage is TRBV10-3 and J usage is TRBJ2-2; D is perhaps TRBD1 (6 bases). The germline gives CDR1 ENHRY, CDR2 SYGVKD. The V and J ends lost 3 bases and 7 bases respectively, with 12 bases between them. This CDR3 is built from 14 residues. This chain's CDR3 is CAISDWGPGGELFF. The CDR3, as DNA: TGTGCCATCAGTGATTGGGGGCCGGGCGGGGAGCTGTTTTTT.

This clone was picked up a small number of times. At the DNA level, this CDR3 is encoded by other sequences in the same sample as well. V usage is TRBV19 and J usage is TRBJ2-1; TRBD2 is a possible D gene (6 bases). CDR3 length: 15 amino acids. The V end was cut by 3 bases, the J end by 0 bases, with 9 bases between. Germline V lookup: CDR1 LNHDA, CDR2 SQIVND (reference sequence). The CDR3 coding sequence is TGTGCCAGTAGTATGGGGGGAAGCTCCTACAATGAGCAGTTCTTC. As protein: CASSMGGSSYNEQFF.

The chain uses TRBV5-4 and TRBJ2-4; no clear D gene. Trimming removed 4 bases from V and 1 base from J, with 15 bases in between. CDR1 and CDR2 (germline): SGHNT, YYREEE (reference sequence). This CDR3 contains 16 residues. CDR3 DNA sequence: TGTGCCAGCAGCACCGAACCGGGTTTGGCCAAAAACATTCAGTACTTC. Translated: CASSTEPGLAKNIQYF. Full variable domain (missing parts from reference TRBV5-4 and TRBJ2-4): ETGVTQSPTHLIKTRGQQVTLRCSSQSGHNTVSWYQQALGQGPQFIFQYYREEENGRGNFPPRFSGLQFPNYSSELNVNALELDDSALYLCASSTEPGLAKNIQYFGAGTRLSVL.

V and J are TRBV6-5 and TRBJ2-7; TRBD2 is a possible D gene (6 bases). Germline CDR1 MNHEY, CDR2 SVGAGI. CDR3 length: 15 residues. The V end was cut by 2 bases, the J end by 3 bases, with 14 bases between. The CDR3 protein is CASSYGGTVDYEQYF. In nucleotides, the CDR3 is TGTGCCAGCAGTTACGGGGGGACGGTCGACTACGAGCAGTACTTC.

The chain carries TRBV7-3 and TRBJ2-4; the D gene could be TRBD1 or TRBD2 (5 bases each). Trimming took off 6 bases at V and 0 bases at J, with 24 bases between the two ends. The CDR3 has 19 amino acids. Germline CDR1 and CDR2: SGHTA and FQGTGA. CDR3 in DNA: TGTGCCAGCAGAACCCCATCGGGCCCAGGGAGCTTAGCCAAAAACATTCAGTACTTC. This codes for CASRTPSGPGSLAKNIQYF.

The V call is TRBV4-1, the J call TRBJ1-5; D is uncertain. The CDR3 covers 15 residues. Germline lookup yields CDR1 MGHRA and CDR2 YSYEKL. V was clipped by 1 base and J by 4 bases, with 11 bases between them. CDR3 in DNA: TGCGCCAGCAGCCAAGTAGGAGGCCTTAATCAGCCCCAGCATTTT. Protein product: CASSQVGGLNQPQHF.

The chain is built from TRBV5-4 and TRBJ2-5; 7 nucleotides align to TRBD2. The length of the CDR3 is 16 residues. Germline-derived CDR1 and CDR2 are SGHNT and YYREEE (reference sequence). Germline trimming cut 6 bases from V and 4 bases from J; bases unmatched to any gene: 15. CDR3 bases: TGTGCCAGCACAGCCACTATTGCGGGAGTGGGAGAGACCCAGTACTTC. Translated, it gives CASTATIAGVGETQYF. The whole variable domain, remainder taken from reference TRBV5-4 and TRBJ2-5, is ETGVTQSPTHLIKTRGQQVTLRCSSQSGHNTVSWYQQALGQGPQFIFQYYREEENGRGNFPPRFSGLQFPNYSSELNVNALELDDSALYLCASTATIAGVGETQYFGPGTRLLVL.

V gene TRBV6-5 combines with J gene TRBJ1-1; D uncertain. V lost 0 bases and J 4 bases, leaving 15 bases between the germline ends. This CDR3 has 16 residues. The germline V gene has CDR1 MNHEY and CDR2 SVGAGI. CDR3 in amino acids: CASSYSPRTRVTEAFF. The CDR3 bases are TGTGCCAGCAGTTACTCCCCGAGGACCCGGGTCACTGAAGCTTTCTTT.

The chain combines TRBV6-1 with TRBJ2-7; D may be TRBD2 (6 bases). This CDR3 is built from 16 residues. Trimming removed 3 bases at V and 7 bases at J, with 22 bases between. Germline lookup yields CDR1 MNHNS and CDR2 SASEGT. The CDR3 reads CASSDLEGQPLWEQYF. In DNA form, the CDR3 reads TGTGCCAGCAGTGATCTGGAGGGGCAACCCCTTTGGGAGCAGTACTTC.

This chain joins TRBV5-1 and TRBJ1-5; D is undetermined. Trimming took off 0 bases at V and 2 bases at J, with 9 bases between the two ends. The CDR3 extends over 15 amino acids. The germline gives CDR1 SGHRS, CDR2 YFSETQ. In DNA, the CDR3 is TGCGCCAGCAGCTTGGCCCCAGGCCGCAATCAGCCCCAGCATTTT. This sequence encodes CASSLAPGRNQPQHF.

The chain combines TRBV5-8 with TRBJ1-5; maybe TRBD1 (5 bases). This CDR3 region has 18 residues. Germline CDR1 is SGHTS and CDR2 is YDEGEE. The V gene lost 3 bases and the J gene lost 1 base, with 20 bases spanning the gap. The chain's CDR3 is CASSSPDGALGSNQPQHF. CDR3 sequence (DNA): TGTGCCAGCAGCTCGCCCGACGGGGCCCTGGGGAGCAATCAGCCCCAGCATTTT.

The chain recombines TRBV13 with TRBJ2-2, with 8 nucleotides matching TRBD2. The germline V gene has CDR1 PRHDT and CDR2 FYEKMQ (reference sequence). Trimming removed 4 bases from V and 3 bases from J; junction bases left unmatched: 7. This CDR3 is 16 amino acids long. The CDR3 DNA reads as TGTGCCAGCAGCTCAAAGCGGGAGAGGTACACCGGGGAGCTGTTTTTT. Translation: CASSSKRERYTGELFF.

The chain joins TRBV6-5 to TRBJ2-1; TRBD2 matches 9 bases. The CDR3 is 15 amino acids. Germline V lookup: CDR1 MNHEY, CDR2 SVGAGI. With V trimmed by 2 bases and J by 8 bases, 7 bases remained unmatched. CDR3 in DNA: TGTGCCAGCAGTTACCGGGGACTAGCTCTCGATGAGCAGTTCTTC. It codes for CASSYRGLALDEQFF.

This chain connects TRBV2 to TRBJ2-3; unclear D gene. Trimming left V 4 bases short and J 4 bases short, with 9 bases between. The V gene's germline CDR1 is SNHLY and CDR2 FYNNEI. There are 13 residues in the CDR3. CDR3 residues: CASSGYRADTQYF. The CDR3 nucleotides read TGTGCCAGCAGTGGTTATAGGGCAGATACGCAGTATTTT.

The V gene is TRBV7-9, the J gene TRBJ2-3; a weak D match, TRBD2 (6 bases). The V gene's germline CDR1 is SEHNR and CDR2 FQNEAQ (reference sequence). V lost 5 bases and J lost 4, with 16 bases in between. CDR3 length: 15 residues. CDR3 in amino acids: CASSPWSGGSDTQYF. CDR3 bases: TGTGCCAGCAGCCCCTGGTCCGGGGGATCAGATACGCAGTATTTT.

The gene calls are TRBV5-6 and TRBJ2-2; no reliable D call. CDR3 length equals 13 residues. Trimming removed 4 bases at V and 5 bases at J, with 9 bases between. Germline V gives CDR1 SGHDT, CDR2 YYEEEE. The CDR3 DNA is TGTGCCAGCAGCGGAACAGAAACCGGGGAGCTGTTTTTT. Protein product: CASSGTETGELFF. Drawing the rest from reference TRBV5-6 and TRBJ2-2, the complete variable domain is DAGVTQSPTHLIKTRGQQVTLRCSPKSGHDTVSWYQQALGQGPQFIFQYYEEEERQRGNFPDRFSGHQFPNYSSELNVNALLLGDSALYLCASSGTETGELFFGEGSRLTVL.

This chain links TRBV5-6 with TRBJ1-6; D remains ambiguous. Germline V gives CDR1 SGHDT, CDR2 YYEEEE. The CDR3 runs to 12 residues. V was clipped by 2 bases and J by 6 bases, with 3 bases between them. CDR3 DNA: TGTGCCAGCAGCTTCGCTAATTCACCCCTCCACTTT. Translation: CASSFANSPLHF.

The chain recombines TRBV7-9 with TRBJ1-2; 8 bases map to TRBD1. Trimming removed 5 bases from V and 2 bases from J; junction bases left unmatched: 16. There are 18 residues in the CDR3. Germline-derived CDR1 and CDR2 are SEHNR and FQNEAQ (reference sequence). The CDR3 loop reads CASSPTFMDRAENYGYTF. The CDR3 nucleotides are TGTGCCAGCAGCCCCACATTCATGGACAGGGCTGAGAACTATGGCTACACCTTC. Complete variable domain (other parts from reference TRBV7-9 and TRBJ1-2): DTGVSQNPRHKITKRGQNVTFRCDPISEHNRLYWYRQTLGQGPEFLTYFQNEAQLEKSRLLSDRFSAERPKGSFSTLEIQRTEQGDSAMYLCASSPTFMDRAENYGYTFGSGTRLTVV.

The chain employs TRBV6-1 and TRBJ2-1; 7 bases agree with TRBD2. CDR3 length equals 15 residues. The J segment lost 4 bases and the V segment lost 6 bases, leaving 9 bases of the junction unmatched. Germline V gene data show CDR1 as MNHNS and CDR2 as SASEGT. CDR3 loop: CASSPRGGRYNEQFF. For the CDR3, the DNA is TGTGCCAGCAGCCCTCGGGGCGGGAGATACAATGAGCAGTTCTTC.